The TCR beta chain described here comes from a study of control samples from healthy donors and cancer patients. Assay used: immunoSEQ multiplex PCR; TCRdb lists only in-frame clones, some missing. The table has roughly 120,000 clones, more than 70% seen once. The CDR3 is made up of 17 amino acids. V lost 0 bases, J lost 10 bases, and 20 bases lay in between. Germline V gene sequence: CDR1 SGHKS, CDR2 YYEKEE (reference sequence). The material sequenced was blood. V gene TRBV5-5 combines with J gene TRBJ1-6; D remains unclear. This clonotype was sampled from a woman aged 70-85 years in good health. CDR3 residues: CASSLAAGIPVGSPLHF. The CDR3, as DNA: TGTGCCAGCAGCTTGGCGGCAGGCATTCCCGTTGGGTCACCCCTCCACTTT.